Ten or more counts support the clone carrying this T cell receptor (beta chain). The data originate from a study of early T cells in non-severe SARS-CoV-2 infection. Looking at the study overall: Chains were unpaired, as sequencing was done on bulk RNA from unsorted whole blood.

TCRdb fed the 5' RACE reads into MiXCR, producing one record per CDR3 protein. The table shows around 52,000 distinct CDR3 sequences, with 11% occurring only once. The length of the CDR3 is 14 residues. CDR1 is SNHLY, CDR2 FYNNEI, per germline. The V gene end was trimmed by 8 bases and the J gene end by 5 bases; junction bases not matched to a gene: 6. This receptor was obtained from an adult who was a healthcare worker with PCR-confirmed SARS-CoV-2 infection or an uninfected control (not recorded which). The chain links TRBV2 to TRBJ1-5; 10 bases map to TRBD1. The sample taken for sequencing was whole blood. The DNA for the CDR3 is TGTGCCAGCGGGGACAGGGGTTTGGATCAGCCCCAGCATTTT. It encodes CASGDRGLDQPQHF.